This T cell receptor beta chain derives from a study of blood T cell repertoires in COVID-19. The wider study: The United States, Italy and Spain supplied acute and convalescent COVID-19 samples. In each case, the material was cDNA or gDNA derived from T cells, B-cell-depleted T cells, or PBMCs.

Losses at the gene ends were 5 bases for V and 3 bases for J; bases not matched to a gene: 8. Germline V lookup: CDR1 SGHAT, CDR2 FQNNGV. This CDR3 is 15 amino acids long. In the study's own analysis: Estimation of nucleated cell counts relied on the amplification of reference gene primers. Sequencing was performed with immunoSEQ multiplex PCR; in TCRdb, only in-frame clones are kept and a portion is missing. The V and J calls and clone size come from that table; D and trimming were worked out from the DNA. Of about 34,000 clones listed, roughly 80% are singletons. In its sample, this clone was seen once.

The clonotype comes from a man older than 75 with active or convalescent COVID-19. The gene calls are TRBV11-2 and TRBJ2-3; the match to TRBD2 covers 7 bases. Sequenced input: peripheral blood. The CDR3 protein is CASSPSRLATDTQYF. CDR3 sequence (DNA): TGTGCCAGCAGCCCGAGTCGACTAGCTACAGATACGCAGTATTTT.